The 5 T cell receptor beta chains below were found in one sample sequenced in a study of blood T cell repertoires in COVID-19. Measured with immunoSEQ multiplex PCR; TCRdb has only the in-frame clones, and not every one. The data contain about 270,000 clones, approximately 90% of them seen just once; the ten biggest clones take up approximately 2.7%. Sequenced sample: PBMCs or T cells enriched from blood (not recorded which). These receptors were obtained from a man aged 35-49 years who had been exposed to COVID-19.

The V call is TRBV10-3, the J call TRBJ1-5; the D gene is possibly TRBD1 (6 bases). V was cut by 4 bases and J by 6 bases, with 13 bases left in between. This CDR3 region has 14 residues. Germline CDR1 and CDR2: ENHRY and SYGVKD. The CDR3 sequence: CAISGGTGFQPQHF. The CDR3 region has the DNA TGTGCCATCAGTGGGGGTACAGGGTTTCAGCCCCAGCATTTT.

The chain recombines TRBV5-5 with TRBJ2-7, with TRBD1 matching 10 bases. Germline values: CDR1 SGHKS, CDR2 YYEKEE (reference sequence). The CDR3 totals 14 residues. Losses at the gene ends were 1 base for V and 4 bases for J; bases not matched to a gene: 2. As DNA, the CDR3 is TGTGCCAGCAGCTTGAGACAGGGGGCTTACGAGCAGTACTTC. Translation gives CASSLRQGAYEQYF.

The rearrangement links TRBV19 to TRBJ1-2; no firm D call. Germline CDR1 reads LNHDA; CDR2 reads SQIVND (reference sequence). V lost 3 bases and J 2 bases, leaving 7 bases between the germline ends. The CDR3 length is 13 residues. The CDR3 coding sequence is TGTGCCAGTAGTATTGGCAACAACTATGGCTACACCTTC. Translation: CASSIGNNYGYTF.

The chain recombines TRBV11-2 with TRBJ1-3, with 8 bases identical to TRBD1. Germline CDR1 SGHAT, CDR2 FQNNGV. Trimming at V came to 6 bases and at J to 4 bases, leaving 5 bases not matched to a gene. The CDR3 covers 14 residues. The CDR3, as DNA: TGTGCCAGCAGGATGACAGGGGCAGGAAACACCATATATTTT. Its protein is CASRMTGAGNTIYF.

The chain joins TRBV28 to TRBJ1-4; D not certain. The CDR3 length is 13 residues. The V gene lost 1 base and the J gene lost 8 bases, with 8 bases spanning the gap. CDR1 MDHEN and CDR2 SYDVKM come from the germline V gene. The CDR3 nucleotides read TGTGCCAGCAGTTTATTTGAGGGAGAAAAACTGTTTTTT. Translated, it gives CASSLFEGEKLFF.